This TCR beta chain derives from a study of T cells in Graves' hyperthyroidism and ophthalmopathy. Across the study: It was at initial diagnosis, before any treatment, that peripheral blood was collected.

Template material for amplifying TCR beta CDR3 regions consisted of RNA transcripts. The primer set for the first-round RT-PCR of the TCR CDR3 was HTBI. Each CDR3 protein is one row after TCRdb ran MiXCR on the multiplex PCR reads. The sample holds nearly 750,000 distinct CDR3 sequences, 35% seen once. The CDR3 has 14 residues. Germline CDR1 is SQVTM and CDR2 is ANQGSEA. Uncontrolled infection, other autoimmune disease, pregnancy or lactation led to exclusion. From more than 8 ml of fresh peripheral blood, PBMCs were isolated. Remarks on this clonotype: What it binds is not known. Germline is not matched at one junction end, which may reflect a read error.

The study's findings and limits: Ophthalmopathy, as predicted by the model, came a median approximately 5.9 months after the prediction.

Sequenced material: blood. The origin of this receptor is a woman in her forties with Graves' hyperthyroidism. The genes are TRBV29-1 and TRBJ2-7; 9 nucleotides match TRBD2. The DNA for the CDR3 is TGCAGCTTAGCGGGGGCGGGCACGACCTACGAGCAGTGCTTC. Its protein is CSLAGAGTTYEQCF.